The rows below give T cell receptor beta chains drawn from one sample of a study of monozygotic twins with inflammatory bowel disease. TCRdb reprocessed the 5' RACE reads, keeping one entry per CDR3 protein, no DNA. This sample contains more than 85,000 distinct CDR3 sequences. Sequenced sample: blood. These receptors all stem from a human donor with ulcerative colitis or Crohn's disease, or a healthy co-twin of an affected twin (not recorded which). CDR3s include the opening cysteine and the closing phenylalanine or tryptophan.

v_gene: TRBV6-1; j_gene: TRBJ1-6; CDR3aa: CASTSKGTGYNSPLHF
v_gene: TRBV6-2/TRBV6-3; j_gene: TRBJ2-7; CDR3aa: CASSYGRRESYEQYF
v_gene: TRBV7-2; j_gene: TRBJ1-2; CDR3aa: CASRGIGVDGYTF
v_gene: TRBV7-9; j_gene: TRBJ2-6; CDR3aa: CASSPRYAGANVLTF
v_gene: TRBV7-2; j_gene: TRBJ2-3; CDR3aa: CASTFFPSSGGASTDTQYF
v_gene: TRBV7-9; j_gene: TRBJ2-7; CDR3aa: CASSQRAESSYEQYF
v_gene: TRBV20-1; j_gene: TRBJ1-5; CDR3aa: CSAINTGGMSQPQHF
v_gene: TRBV11-2; j_gene: TRBJ2-2; CDR3aa: CASSPRAGANTGELFF
v_gene: TRBV5-1; j_gene: TRBJ2-5; CDR3aa: CASSLGGQGMETQYF
v_gene: TRBV12-3/TRBV12-4; j_gene: TRBJ2-5; CDR3aa: CASSFGRRGQETQYF
v_gene: TRBV6-2/TRBV6-3; j_gene: TRBJ2-1; CDR3aa: CASSTPGTSGTDSYNEQFF
v_gene: TRBV12-3/TRBV12-4; j_gene: TRBJ2-4; CDR3aa: CASSPPGGPAKNIQYF
v_gene: TRBV27; j_gene: TRBJ1-4; CDR3aa: CASSLEGFGKLFF
v_gene: TRBV6-2/TRBV6-3; j_gene: TRBJ2-5; CDR3aa: CASSDRGQETQYF
v_gene: TRBV20-1; j_gene: TRBJ2-3; CDR3aa: CSASVAGGGTDTQYF
v_gene: TRBV5-5; j_gene: TRBJ2-2; CDR3aa: CASSWTPNTGELFF
v_gene: TRBV28; j_gene: TRBJ1-2; CDR3aa: CASSFRPLSYGYTF
v_gene: TRBV7-2; j_gene: TRBJ2-4; CDR3aa: CASSTTVSGNIQYF
v_gene: TRBV29-1; j_gene: TRBJ1-1; CDR3aa: CSEIQGNTEAFF
v_gene: TRBV20-1; j_gene: TRBJ1-2; CDR3aa: CSARDGPNYGYTF
v_gene: TRBV28; j_gene: TRBJ1-2; CDR3aa: CASSFGTGRNGYTF
v_gene: TRBV29-1; j_gene: TRBJ2-2; CDR3aa: CSVERGGHTGELFF
v_gene: TRBV10-2; j_gene: TRBJ2-1; CDR3aa: CASSEGGGGLDNEQFF
v_gene: TRBV25-1; j_gene: TRBJ2-7; CDR3aa: CASSAQGHYNEQYF
v_gene: TRBV5-1; j_gene: TRBJ1-2; CDR3aa: CASSSGTGFIDGYTF
v_gene: TRBV10-3; j_gene: TRBJ2-7; CDR3aa: CAISESAGQGGEQYF
v_gene: TRBV13; j_gene: TRBJ2-1; CDR3aa: CASRGGVSGIYNEQFF
v_gene: TRBV5-1; j_gene: TRBJ2-3; CDR3aa: CASSLRWQAADTQYF
v_gene: TRBV5-4; j_gene: TRBJ1-2; CDR3aa: CASSVDRQRGYTF
v_gene: TRBV7-9; j_gene: TRBJ1-5; CDR3aa: CASSLGASNQPQHF
v_gene: TRBV4-1; j_gene: TRBJ1-5; CDR3aa: CASSQPTQGSNQPQHF
v_gene: TRBV27; j_gene: TRBJ2-1; CDR3aa: CASSFAGITYNEQFF
v_gene: TRBV7-2; j_gene: TRBJ2-3; CDR3aa: CASSLAADTQYF
v_gene: TRBV3-1; j_gene: TRBJ1-2; CDR3aa: CASSQEYRGDYGYTF
v_gene: TRBV6-4; j_gene: TRBJ2-3; CDR3aa: CASSSGLAGGPDSTDTQYF
v_gene: TRBV7-9; j_gene: TRBJ1-2; CDR3aa: CASSLEPRGGSGYTF
v_gene: TRBV28; j_gene: TRBJ2-1; CDR3aa: CASSPGGPGYNEQFF
v_gene: TRBV9; j_gene: TRBJ2-7; CDR3aa: CASSRDSTYEQYF
v_gene: TRBV7-2; j_gene: TRBJ2-2; CDR3aa: CASSLAGGSGELFF
v_gene: TRBV12-3/TRBV12-4; j_gene: TRBJ2-6; CDR3aa: CASSLYLRGLSGANVLTF
v_gene: TRBV10-3; j_gene: TRBJ1-5; CDR3aa: CAISDLGGVGSNQPQHF
v_gene: TRBV12-3/TRBV12-4; j_gene: TRBJ1-5; CDR3aa: CASSPPYGREENQPQHF
v_gene: TRBV4-2; j_gene: TRBJ2-1; CDR3aa: CASSQALGAEGPNEQFF
v_gene: TRBV20-1; j_gene: TRBJ2-3; CDR3aa: CSASPPRGGTDTQYF
v_gene: TRBV15; j_gene: TRBJ1-2; CDR3aa: CATSRDYAVSSSNYGYTF
v_gene: TRBV20-1; j_gene: TRBJ2-7; CDR3aa: CSAKEGTGLYEQYF
v_gene: TRBV29-1; j_gene: TRBJ2-6; CDR3aa: CSVAPGSGGANVLTF
v_gene: TRBV6-2/TRBV6-3; j_gene: TRBJ1-2; CDR3aa: CASSYSGRIYGYTF
v_gene: TRBV3-1; j_gene: TRBJ2-1; CDR3aa: CASSQDSGWNEQFF